One TCR beta chain is described in this entry. Its cognate antigen has yet to be identified. One base away there is no much larger clone; base qualities are not given. The sample belongs to a study of blood T cells in healthy people across ages (dated by TCRdb to between 2015 and 2017). Looking at the study overall: In model experiments, roughly one uniquely barcoded TCR beta cDNA molecule per two T cells was captured by template switching. To track age-related changes in TCR beta repertoire diversity, the study relied on deep sequencing normalized with unique cDNA molecular identifiers. Donors were grouped into four age groups: young (average approximately 15 years), middle-aged (around 39), aged (around 56) and long-lived (over 80). To avoid experimental bias, donors of different ages were distributed randomly across sequencing lanes. For two donors (one aged 18 to 29 and one aged 80 or older), the study analyzed two additional independent replicas of 1 million unique cDNA reads from the same blood draw. Results the study describes overall, beyond this receptor: As age increased, observed TCR beta diversity per million T cells dropped in a roughly linear way, and a significant reduction was already evident by age about 40. Bulk unsorted PBMC profiling prevented conclusive comparison of naive and antigen-experienced compartments. Compared with the aged group, the long-lived group had more naive CD4+ T cells, fewer expanded clones and increased TCR diversity, a pattern suggesting age selection. The CMV infection status of donors was not known, potentially confounding age-related changes in expanded clonotypes. There was a strong correlation between observed TCR beta diversity and the percentage of naive T cells measured by flow cytometry. Estimates of total diversity based on one million sequenced T cells were considered lower bounds and underestimates.

The roughly 38 donors, aged roughly 6 to 100 years, were systemically healthy Caucasian individuals from Russia. Each donor gave about 9.7 milliliters of peripheral blood, drawn into EDTA-treated Vacutainer tubes. Ficoll-Paque density-gradient centrifugation was used to isolate PBMCs, with at least 7 million obtained per sample. Trizol reagent was used to extract total RNA from PBMCs, with at least 5.5 micrograms per sample. The percentages of naive CD45RAhigh/CD27high T cells were determined by flow cytometry on a PBMC aliquot from every donor. The CDR1 and CDR2 encoded by the germline V gene (reference sequence) are PRHDT and FYEKMQ. The CDR3 contains 16 residues, cysteine and phenylalanine counted. This entry keeps only the CDR3 DNA: 48 bases, framed from base 1. The library was built by means of 5' RACE. TCRdb lists the instrument as Illumina HiSeq 2500. The second PCR ran for roughly 7 to 12 cycles and used a J-beta primer mix along with a sample-barcoded 5' primer. A unique molecular identifier was introduced onto each TCR beta cDNA molecule by a template-switch 5' adaptor carrying 12 random nucleotides. Each sample yielded at least 2.5 million CDR3-containing paired-end reads. First-strand cDNA synthesis was performed from all RNA using the Mint cDNA synthesis kit, with priming by a TRBC-specific oligonucleotide. After uracil-DNA glycosylase treatment, a first 18-cycle PCR used universal primers M1SS and BC2_uni_R on all cDNA. On the authors' methods: For normalization, 1 million high-quality reads, each with a distinct molecular identifier, were randomly selected from each sample. Instead of being binned into consensus sequences, reads that shared molecular identifiers were thrown out. CDR3 identification, clonotype clustering and error correction used MiTCR with a Q25 quality threshold and the strictest error-elimination algorithm. A nonparametric unseen species model using Euler transformation provided a lower-bound estimate of total TCR beta diversity. In TCRdb, the public reads were trimmed at Q25 with fastp and aligned with MiXCR, with productive beta chains retained. Entries are consolidated by CDR3 protein sequence, retaining the most common genes and DNA. The V and J calls follow TCRdb's processing rather than the paper's. For this sample there are approximately 800,000 distinct CDR3 sequences; about 47% appear just once. The top ten hold 15% to 20% of the sample.

The source material was blood. Recombination connected TRBV13 to TRBJ2-5, with TRBD2 identical over 8 junction bases. The J call is in doubt because the DNA end fits TRBJ2-7 better. The sequence came from an elderly man in good health. For the CDR3, the sequence is CASSLRGSGASYEQYF. The DNA is TGTGCCAGCAGCCTCCGTGGTAGCGGGGCCTCCTACGAGCAGTACTTC.